These 3 T cell receptor beta chains came from one sample sequenced in a study of blood T cell repertoires in COVID-19. The repertoire was sequenced with immunoSEQ multiplex PCR; TCRdb's copy has only in-frame clones and lacks some. The sample records fewer than 300,000 clones, over 75% being singletons. The sample consisted of PBMCs or T cells enriched from blood (not recorded which). These receptors all come from a woman in her twenties or thirties who had recovered from COVID-19.

This clone was observed once. The chain joins TRBV19 to TRBJ2-2, with D perhaps TRBD2 (5 bases). There are 15 residues in the CDR3. Deletions cut 9 bases from V and 5 bases from J, with 19 bases between. CDR1 and CDR2 (germline): LNHDA, SQIVND (reference sequence). The CDR3 region is CASSTWELRTGELFF. The CDR3 DNA reads as TGTGCCAGCTCGACGTGGGAGCTTCGGACCGGGGAGCTGTTTTTT.

The V call is TRBV19, the J call TRBJ2-7; D possibly corresponds to TRBD2 (6 bases). Germline CDR1 LNHDA, CDR2 SQIVND (reference sequence). The CDR3 is 14 amino acids. V was pared by 2 bases and J by 1 base, with 9 bases between. DNA for the CDR3: TGTGCCAGTAGTATACGGGACTCGTCCTACGAGCAGTACTTC. Amino acid sequence: CASSIRDSSYEQYF. Filled out from reference TRBV19 and TRBJ2-7, the complete variable domain reads DGGITQSPKYLFRKEGQNVTLSCEQNLNHDAMYWYRQDPGQGLRLIYYSQIVNDFQKGDIAEGYSVSREKKESFPLTVTSAQKNPTAFYLCASSIRDSSYEQYFGPGTRLTVT.

This rearrangement joins TRBV27 to TRBJ1-6; a weak D match, TRBD1 (6 bases). Germline V gives CDR1 MNHEY, CDR2 SMNVEV (reference sequence). Trimming pared 0 bases from V and 9 bases from J, leaving 18 bases between. The CDR3 length is 17 residues. The CDR3 bases are TGTGCCAGCAGTTTATCGTCACAGGGCCTAGGTAGTTCACCCCTCCACTTT. Its protein product is CASSLSSQGLGSSPLHF.